This T cell receptor (beta chain) was recorded in a study of T cell changes during pregnancy in multiple sclerosis. Repertoires were generated with immunoSEQ multiplex PCR, while TCRdb's copy carries only in-frame clones and drops some. Of fewer than 150,000 clones listed, about 95% are singletons. The germline V gene encodes CDR1 LGHNT and CDR2 FRNRAP. CDR3 size: 14 residues. The V and J ends lost 1 base and 3 bases respectively, with 8 bases between them. The chain joins TRBV12-5 to TRBJ2-3; D possibly corresponds to TRBD1 (5 bases). The TCR sequence derives from a female donor with multiple sclerosis, enrolled in a pregnancy study. The sample was peripheral blood, taken after pregnancy. CDR3 bases: TGTGCTAGTGGTTTGGGGGGCTTGACAGATACGCAGTATTTT. Translated, it gives CASGLGGLTDTQYF. Full variable domain (rest looked up from reference TRBV12-5 and TRBJ2-3): DARVTQTPRHKVTEMGQEVTMRCQPILGHNTVFWYRQTMMQGLELLAYFRNRAPLDDSGMPKDRFSAEMPDATLATLKIQPSEPRDSAVYFCASGLGGLTDTQYFGPGTRLTVL.